The 25 T cell receptor beta chains below all came from one sample that was sequenced in a study of PD-1 blockade in classical Hodgkin lymphoma. As to time point: cycle 4 day 1 (C4D1), after 6 weeks of nivolumab. Exposure to brentuximab vedotin varied, and each patient had relapsed following autologous stem cell transplantation. Profiling relied on immunoSEQ multiplex PCR, and the TCRdb table lists in-frame clones only, not all of them. The sample yields over 60,000 clones, around nine tenths seen once. Sequencing was performed on peripheral blood mononuclear cells (PBMCs), taken before the fourth cycle of nivolumab. Every receptor here comes from a human donor with classical Hodgkin lymphoma.

The gene calls are TRBV28 and TRBJ1-1; 7 nucleotides match TRBD1. Germline V lookup: CDR1 MDHEN, CDR2 SYDVKM. The CDR3 is 14 amino acids. Unmatched junction bases numbered 2, after V lost 3 bases and J lost 1 base. CDR3 nucleotides: TGTGCCAGCAGTTTTGACAGGGAGAACACTGAAGCTTTCTTT. This translates into CASSFDRENTEAFF.

This sequence joins TRBV6-1 and TRBJ1-1; no clear D gene. V lost 4 bases to trimming and J lost 1 base, with 7 bases between them. This CDR3 comprises 13 residues. Germline assignment: CDR1 MNHNS and CDR2 SASEGT. The CDR3 spells CASSGHRNTEAFF. CDR3 DNA: TGTGCCAGCAGTGGGCACAGGAACACTGAAGCTTTCTTT.

The chain links TRBV28 to TRBJ1-4, with TRBD1 as a possible D gene (6 bases). The V end lost 9 bases, the J end lost 8 bases, and 16 bases lay between the germline ends. The CDR3 has 13 amino acids. Germline V gene sequence: CDR1 MDHEN, CDR2 SYDVKM. CDR3 nucleotides: TGTGCCAGTACCCCAGGGGTCGGCGAAAAACTGTTTTTT. Protein product: CASTPGVGEKLFF.

The rearrangement links TRBV9 to TRBJ2-7, with D maybe TRBD1 (6 bases). Germline CDR1 and CDR2: SGDLS and YYNGEE. With 0 bases removed from V and 0 bases from J, the gap between germline ends came to 10 bases. This CDR3 spans 15 amino acids. CDR3 nucleotides: TGTGCCAGCAGCGTAGGGACAGCCATCTCCTACGAGCAGTACTTC. This sequence encodes CASSVGTAISYEQYF. Together with reference TRBV9 and TRBJ2-7, the CDR3 gives the full variable domain: DSGVTQTPKHLITATGQRVTLRCSPRSGDLSVYWYQQSLDQGLQFLIQYYNGEERAKGNILERFSAQQFPDLHSELNLSSLELGDSALYFCASSVGTAISYEQYFGPGTRLTVT.

This chain uses TRBV7-2 with TRBJ1-5; perhaps TRBD1 as D (6 bases). Between the trimmed V and J ends, which lost 2 bases and 5 bases, there was a span of 16 bases. Germline CDR1 and CDR2: SGHTA and FQGNSA. The CDR3 is 16 amino acids. CDR3 sequence (DNA): TGTGCCAGCAGCTTATTAATCGGGGGGGCGGATCAGCCCCAGCATTTT. Amino acid sequence: CASSLLIGGADQPQHF. The entire variable domain, with the rest obtained from reference TRBV7-2 and TRBJ1-5, is as follows: GAGVSQSPSNKVTEKGKDVELRCDPISGHTALYWYRQSLGQGLEFLIYFQGNSAPDKSGLPSDRFSAERTGGSVSTLTIQRTQQEDSAVYLCASSLLIGGADQPQHFGDGTRLSIL.

The genes are TRBV10-3 and TRBJ1-5, with D maybe TRBD1 (6 bases). CDR1 and CDR2 from the germline V gene are ENHRY and SYGVKD. V dropped 11 bases and J dropped 1 base, with 9 bases sitting between them. CDR3 size: 12 residues. The CDR3 DNA reads as TGTGCCTCGGGGGCAAGCAATCAGCCCCAGCATTTT. Protein: CASGASNQPQHF.

This clone was counted a single time. The rearrangement uses TRBV5-4 and TRBJ2-3, with 9 bases identical to TRBD2. Trimming removed 5 bases from V and 3 bases from J; junction bases left unmatched: 4. Germline-derived CDR1 and CDR2 are SGHNT and YYREEE (reference sequence). The CDR3 runs to 14 residues. Here the CDR3 DNA reads TGTGCCAGCAGTTTAGCGGGGGAGACAGATACGCAGTATTTT. Encoded protein: CASSLAGETDTQYF.

The rearrangement uses TRBV19 and TRBJ1-5; 12 nucleotides align to TRBD1. Trimming cost V 7 bases and J 5 bases; bases outside gene matches: 6. This CDR3 is 15 amino acids long. The germline gives CDR1 LNHDA, CDR2 SQIVND (reference sequence). CDR3 loop: CASKRGTGGYQPQHF. The DNA of the CDR3 is TGTGCCAGTAAACGTGGGACAGGGGGCTATCAGCCCCAGCATTTT.

The J gene is TRBJ2-7, the V gene TRBV28; D may be TRBD1 (6 bases). CDR3 length: 15 residues. V was cut by 5 bases and J by 0 bases, with 14 bases left in between. Germline V lookup: CDR1 MDHEN, CDR2 SYDVKM. For the CDR3, the DNA is TGTGCCAGCAGTGTTACCGCAGGGGCCTCCTACGAGCAGTACTTC. It translates to CASSVTAGASYEQYF. The entire variable domain, with the rest obtained from reference TRBV28 and TRBJ2-7, is as follows: DVKVTQSSRYLVKRTGEKVFLECVQDMDHENMFWYRQDPGLGLRLIYFSYDVKMKEKGDIPEGYSVSREKKERFSLILESASTNQTSMYLCASSVTAGASYEQYFGPGTRLTVT.

The rearrangement joins TRBV5-1 to TRBJ2-2, with D tentatively TRBD1 (7 bases). The germline V gene has CDR1 SGHRS and CDR2 YFSETQ. This CDR3 spans 15 amino acids. Between the trimmed V and J ends, which lost 5 bases and 7 bases, there was a span of 18 bases. The CDR3 DNA reads as TGCGCCAGCAGGACAGGCCAGGGGGAGGTCGGGGAGCTGTTTTTT. Amino acid sequence: CASRTGQGEVGELFF.

This chain links TRBV7-2 with TRBJ2-1; 14 nucleotides agree with TRBD2. Germline lookup yields CDR1 SGHTA and CDR2 FQGNSA. CDR3 length: 15 residues. V shed 4 bases, J shed 9 bases, and the junction held 5 bases outside the gene matches. This chain's CDR3 is CASSSGLAGVVEQFF. The CDR3 region has the DNA TGTGCCAGCAGCTCGGGACTAGCGGGGGTGGTTGAGCAGTTCTTC.

The rearrangement uses TRBV11-1 and TRBJ2-5, with D perhaps matching TRBD1 (5 bases). This CDR3 has 15 amino acids. From germline, CDR1 is SGHAT and CDR2 FQDESV (reference sequence). The germline V and J ends were trimmed by 1 base and 4 bases, with 13 bases remaining between them. For the CDR3, the DNA is TGTGCCAGCAGCTTAGACGTAGCAGGGCTAGAGACCCAGTACTTC. It encodes CASSLDVAGLETQYF.

J is TRBJ2-7 and V is TRBV20-1, with D possibly being TRBD2 (5 bases). Germline CDR1 reads DFQATT; CDR2 reads SNEGSKA (reference sequence). This CDR3 spans 10 amino acids. V lost 5 bases, J lost 5 bases, and 7 bases lay in between. CDR3 nucleotide sequence: TGCAGTGCTTTGCGGGACGAGCAGTACTTC. It specifies CSALRDEQYF.

The rearrangement joins TRBV4-1 to TRBJ2-5; no reliable D call. The length of the CDR3 is 15 residues. Trimming removed 0 bases at V and 2 bases at J, with 10 bases between. Germline assignment: CDR1 MGHRA and CDR2 YSYEKL. The CDR3 loop is CASSQEYRFQETQYF. CDR3 DNA: TGCGCCAGCAGCCAAGAGTACCGGTTTCAAGAGACCCAGTACTTC.

The rearrangement joins TRBV28 to TRBJ2-1, with a weak D call TRBD2 (6 bases). V lost 7 bases and J lost 15, with 19 bases in between. The CDR3 is made up of 12 amino acids. Germline CDR1 and CDR2: MDHEN and SYDVKM. For the CDR3, the DNA is TGTGCCAGCAAGGACGCCCGGGACTTACCGTTCTTC. Translation gives CASKDARDLPFF.

This clone was detected a few times. The V and J genes are TRBV7-3 and TRBJ2-3; 12 positions match TRBD1. V was clipped by 4 bases and J by 4 bases; unmatched bases: 6. CDR3 length equals 16 residues. Germline CDR1 and CDR2: SGHTA and FQGTGA. The CDR3 DNA reads TGTGCCAGCAGCTGGGGACAGGGGGCTTGGTCAGATACGCAGTATTTT. It encodes CASSWGQGAWSDTQYF.

The V call is TRBV29-1, the J call TRBJ2-3; 12 nucleotides align to TRBD2. CDR1 SQVTM and CDR2 ANQGSEA come from the germline V gene. The trim removed 4 bases at V and 9 bases at J, leaving 8 bases unmatched. The CDR3 is made up of 14 amino acids. CDR3 bases: TGCAGCGTTGCCGAGGGGACTAGCGGGTTAACGCAGTATTTT. Its translation is CSVAEGTSGLTQYF.

V gene TRBV14 combines with J gene TRBJ2-1; 9 bases are a match to TRBD2. The germline V gene encodes CDR1 SGHDN and CDR2 FVKESK. Trimming cost V 3 bases and J 8 bases; bases outside gene matches: 11. The CDR3 runs 16 residues. The CDR3 nucleotides are TGTGCCAGCAGCCACCGGCGGGAGGGCCTAGGCCATGAGCAGTTCTTC. This gives the protein CASSHRREGLGHEQFF.

The chain joins TRBV7-8 to TRBJ2-3, with D perhaps given as TRBD1 or TRBD2 (5 bases each). Germline V CDR1 and CDR2: SGHVS, FQNEAQ. V was clipped by 6 bases and J by 1 base, with 8 bases between them. This CDR3 has 13 residues. The CDR3 loop is CASRLGGTDTQYF. In nucleotides, the CDR3 is TGTGCCAGCAGGCTGGGGGGCACAGATACGCAGTATTTT.

This chain uses TRBV2 with TRBJ1-2; D is unclear. V shed 4 bases and J shed 3 bases, with 12 bases lying between them. This CDR3 comprises 14 residues. Germline-derived CDR1 and CDR2 are SNHLY and FYNNEI. CDR3 sequence: CASSGLGPDYGYTF. In nucleotides, the CDR3 is TGTGCCAGCAGTGGGTTAGGGCCCGACTATGGCTACACCTTC.

The chain is built from TRBV27 and TRBJ2-5; TRBD1 aligns across 7 bases. CDR3 length equals 15 residues. CDR1 is MNHEY and CDR2 is SMNVEV in the germline V gene (reference sequence). With V trimmed by 5 bases and J by 4 bases, 10 bases remained unmatched. CDR3 residues: CASSPRFWDRETQYF. CDR3 DNA: TGTGCCAGCAGTCCACGTTTTTGGGACAGAGAGACCCAGTACTTC.

J is TRBJ2-6 and V is TRBV18; 10 positions agree with TRBD1. V lost 3 bases and J lost 0; bases outside the gene matches: 2. Germline CDR1 KGHSH, CDR2 LQKENI. CDR3 length equals 17 residues. CDR3 nucleotide sequence: TGTGCCAGCTCACCGGGGACAGGGGACTCTGGGGCCAACGTCCTGACTTTC. Amino acid sequence: CASSPGTGDSGANVLTF.

The chain has TRBV11-3 and TRBJ1-1, with D unresolved. From germline, CDR1 is SGHNT and CDR2 YENEEA. The V and J ends lost 6 bases and 4 bases respectively, with 12 bases between them. This CDR3 comprises 13 residues. CDR3: CASRGRGFTEAFF. DNA for the CDR3: TGTGCCAGCAGAGGACGGGGATTCACTGAAGCTTTCTTT.

The chain has TRBV13 and TRBJ2-5; no clear D gene. The CDR3 has 13 residues. Per germline, CDR1 PRHDT and CDR2 FYEKMQ (reference sequence). The V gene lost 1 base and the J gene lost 4 bases, with 7 bases spanning the gap. The CDR3 spells CASSLEHRETQYF. In DNA, the CDR3 is TGTGCCAGCAGCTTAGAACACCGAGAGACCCAGTACTTC.

The chain couples TRBV29-1 to TRBJ1-5; 7 positions match TRBD1. V trimming: 5 bases; J trimming: 2 bases; junction bases outside the gene matches: 3. In germline, CDR1 is SQVTM, CDR2 ANQGSEA. The CDR3 totals 13 residues. The CDR3 spells CSVTTGGNQPQHF. CDR3 sequence (DNA): TGCAGCGTTACCACAGGGGGCAATCAGCCCCAGCATTTT. Variable domain in full (rest from reference TRBV29-1 and TRBJ1-5): SAVISQKPSRDICQRGTSLTIQCQVDSQVTMMFWYRQQPGQSLTLIATANQGSEATYESGFVIDKFPISRPNLTFSTLTVSNMSPEDSSIYLCSVTTGGNQPQHFGDGTRLSIL.